These 13 T cell receptor beta chains share one sample of origin, sequenced in a study of T cells in Graves' hyperthyroidism and ophthalmopathy. RNA transcripts yielded amplified TCR beta CDR3 regions. First-round RT-PCR with HTBI primers amplified the TCR CDR3 region. TCRdb recomputed calls from the multiplex PCR reads with MiXCR, one row per CDR3 protein. This table holds approximately 520,000 distinct CDR3 sequences, roughly a quarter found once. Sequencing was performed on blood. All receptors derive from a woman in her 30s with Graves' ophthalmopathy.

V is TRBV15 and J is TRBJ2-7; 10 bases are a match to TRBD2. Losses at the gene ends were 1 base for V and 3 bases for J; bases not matched to a gene: 3. The CDR3 consists of 15 residues. The germline V gene has CDR1 LNHNV and CDR2 YYDKDF (reference sequence). In DNA form, the CDR3 reads TGTGCCACCAGCAGAGCCCTAGCGGGGGACTACGAGCAGTACTTC. Translated: CATSRALAGDYEQYF. The variable domain in full, completed from reference TRBV15 and TRBJ2-7, reads DAMVIQNPRYQVTQFGKPVTLSCSQTLNHNVMYWYQQKSSQAPKLLFHYYDKDFNNEADTPDNFQSRRPNTSFCFLDIRSPGLGDTAMYLCATSRALAGDYEQYFGPGTRLTVT.

The sample holds many counts of this clonotype. This chain uses TRBV7-3 with TRBJ2-1; 9 bases align to TRBD1. Losses at the gene ends were 5 bases for V and 7 bases for J; bases not matched to a gene: 9. CDR1 SGHTA and CDR2 FQGTGA come from the germline V gene. The CDR3 contains 15 residues. The CDR3 region is CASSKRPGQGNEQFF. Written as DNA, the CDR3 is TGTGCCAGCAGCAAAAGACCGGGACAGGGAAATGAGCAGTTCTTC.

This clonotype was detected many times. The chain combines TRBV6-1 with TRBJ1-1; no clear D. Trimming removed 7 bases at V and 1 base at J, with 16 bases between. Germline lookup yields CDR1 MNHNS and CDR2 SASEGT. The CDR3 is made up of 15 amino acids. In DNA form, the CDR3 reads TGTGCCAGCATCCCACCCGGACGTCCGAACACTGAAGCTTTCTTT. Amino acid sequence: CASIPPGRPNTEAFF.

The V gene is TRBV20-1, the J gene TRBJ2-5, with 11 bases fitting TRBD2. With V trimmed by 5 bases and J by 3 bases, 5 bases remained unmatched. The CDR3 runs 14 residues. Looked up from germline, CDR1 is DFQATT and CDR2 is SNEGSKA (reference sequence). The CDR3 DNA reads as TGCAGTGCTCGAGCGGGACTAGCGGAAGAGACCCAGTACTTC. Translation gives CSARAGLAEETQYF.

This clonotype showed up many times. The V gene is TRBV6-1, the J gene TRBJ2-7; 8 bases line up with TRBD2. CDR1 is MNHNS and CDR2 is SASEGT in the germline V gene. This CDR3 is 15 amino acids long. With 8 bases clipped from V and 3 bases from J, the junction kept 12 bases outside the gene matches. The CDR3 bases are TGTGCCAGCCGCTATACTAGCGGAGGGGGCTACGAGCAGTACTTC. It encodes CASRYTSGGGYEQYF.

This clonotype was counted between two and nine times. The gene calls are TRBV20-1 and TRBJ2-5; perhaps D is TRBD1 or TRBD2 (5 bases each). V dropped 3 bases and J dropped 5 bases, with 16 bases sitting between them. Germline CDR1 DFQATT, CDR2 SNEGSKA (reference sequence). The length of the CDR3 is 14 residues. The CDR3, as DNA: TGCAGTGCTAGTGGGCTGGGGGAAGGGGAGACCCAGTACTTC. This codes for CSASGLGEGETQYF.

With respect to this clonotype: A much larger clonotype is one base distant, so this may be a read error. J is TRBJ1-2 and V is TRBV6-1, with no clear D. This CDR3 region has 13 residues. Germline V gives CDR1 MNHNS, CDR2 SASEGT. The CDR3 loop reads CVSQDTNNYGYTF. The CDR3 nucleotides are TGTGTCAGCCAAGACACCAATAACTATGGCTACACCTTC.

In this sample, this clonotype turned up many times. This sequence joins TRBV5-6 and TRBJ2-7, with D unclear. Deletions cut 0 bases from V and 1 base from J, with 8 bases between. The length of the CDR3 is 14 residues. CDR1 is SGHDT and CDR2 is YYEEEE in the germline V gene. CDR3 in amino acids: CASSLVSLSYEQYF. The CDR3 DNA reads TGTGCCAGCAGCTTGGTGTCGTTATCCTACGAGCAGTACTTC.

J is TRBJ1-2 and V is TRBV6-5; D gene ambiguous. This CDR3 is 16 amino acids long. The V end lost 1 base, the J end lost 4 bases, and 16 bases lay between the germline ends. Germline values: CDR1 MNHEY, CDR2 SVGAGI. As DNA, the CDR3 is TGTGCCAGCAGTTACTTCGGACGGGGAGATGGCTATGGCTACACCTTC. Its translation: CASSYFGRGDGYGYTF.

This chain uses TRBV3-1 with TRBJ1-1; D remains unclear. The V end lost 4 bases, the J end lost 1 base, and 13 bases lay between the germline ends. This CDR3 comprises 15 residues. Germline values: CDR1 LGHDT, CDR2 YNNKEL (reference sequence). The CDR3 DNA sequence: TGTGCCAGCAGCCTCTCATTAACACAGAACACTGAAGCTTTCTTT. This translates into CASSLSLTQNTEAFF.

In this sample, this clonotype turned up many times. The chain recombines TRBV6-2 or TRBV6-3 with TRBJ2-7; D is unclear. V was cut by 6 bases and J by 2 bases, with 11 bases left in between. The CDR3 contains 13 residues. CDR1 and CDR2 (germline): MNHEY, SVGEGT. In DNA, the CDR3 is TGTGCCAGCAGGCCAGGTGGCGCCTACGAGCAGTACTTC. Translating it yields CASRPGGAYEQYF.

This clonotype came up many times. The chain is built from TRBV19 and TRBJ1-1; 8 bases match TRBD1. The CDR3 runs 15 residues. CDR1 and CDR2 from the germline V gene are LNHDA and SQIVND (reference sequence). With 5 bases clipped from V and 7 bases from J, the junction kept 12 bases outside the gene matches. This CDR3 reads CASSSQGAGGSEAFF. The CDR3 nucleotides are TGTGCCAGTAGTTCGCAGGGGGCCGGGGGCAGTGAAGCTTTCTTT.

This CDR3 is CASSLTRSANYGYTF. The DNA of the CDR3 is TGTGCCAGCAGTTTAACGCGTTCCGCAAACTATGGCTACACCTTC. The chain employs TRBV27 and TRBJ1-2; D remains ambiguous. This CDR3 is built from 15 residues. Germline CDR1 reads MNHEY; CDR2 reads SMNVEV (reference sequence). The germline V and J ends were trimmed by 2 bases and 2 bases, with 12 bases remaining between them.